This T cell receptor beta chain was retrieved from a study of blood T cell repertoires in COVID-19 (dated by TCRdb to the early 2020s). In the study overall: Samples covering the acute and convalescent phases of COVID-19 were provided by collaborators in the United States, Italy and Spain. The material from the prospective study consisted of cDNA or gDNA derived from T cells, B-cell-depleted T cells, or PBMCs. Subjects who had been exposed to COVID-19, were actively infected with it, or had recovered from it provided the deeply sampled blood TCRbeta repertoires that made up the dataset. The repertoires were released in a freely available public database intended as a resource for research on the immune response to SARS-CoV-2. The samples were drawn from two sources: the first 160 participants of the ongoing ImmuneRACE study, and over 950 subjects contributed by 6 global collaborators. Nearly every sample came with metadata listing a de-identified subject ID, COVID-19 status, age in years and sex. HLA class I and class II types, where available, came from metadata supplied by the sample provider rather than from assay-based typing.

The CDR3 sequence holds 16 residues, the cysteine and phenylalanine included. The kept DNA is CDR3 alone, 48 bases in frame from the first base. CDR1 and CDR2, per the germline V gene, are SQVTM and ANQGSEA. Deletion took 4 bases off V and 2 bases off J, with a span of 21 bases between the germline ends. The immunoSEQ Assay, a bias-controlled multiplex PCR, was used to amplify TCRbeta CDR3 regions from genomic DNA. The study's own analysis went as follows. Nucleated cell counts per sample were estimated from amplification of reference gene primers within the assay. To quantify the absolute abundance of each unique TCRbeta CDR3 rearrangement, sequence reads were collapsed and filtered. For each sample, productive Simpson clonality was calculated by taking the square root of Simpson's diversity index across productive rearrangements. Not all clones reach the TCRdb copy of this immuneACCESS table, which keeps in-frame sequences only. Checked studies attribute under half of the gap to unresolved V genes and leave the rest unexplained. The DNA was the basis for D and trimming; V, J and clone size are from that table. The sample table shows roughly 250,000 clones, and approximately 84% are seen once. The ten largest make up 2.5% to 3.5% of the sample.

Findings and caveats that apply to the study as a whole: The quantity of clinical and demographic metadata differed by source and by participant and was supplied without curation.

In the prospective study, participants were roughly 18 to 100 years old, resided in 20 to 30 geographic areas of the United States, and were enrolled through a virtual design. In the prospective study, participants were assigned to cohorts based on the clinical history participants reported in a screening survey and a study questionnaire. Each participant in the prospective study had whole blood, serum and a nasopharyngeal or oropharyngeal swab collected by mobile phlebotomists. Additional blood draws and questionnaires over an approximately two-month period could optionally be provided by prospective study participants. Before DNA extraction, prospective study blood samples were shipped either frozen or at room temperature. This clone has only one observation. Which antigen it targets is not known. Base-call qualities are not available, and no considerably larger clone is one nucleotide away.

The chain is assembled from TRBV29-1 and TRBJ2-7; tentative D gene TRBD1, with 6 bases matching. The receptor was isolated from a woman aged 40 to 50 with acute COVID-19. Source material: PBMCs or T cells enriched from blood (not recorded which). The sequenced DNA: TGCAGCGTTGGGACCTTTGGACAGACTGGGGCCTACGAGCAGTACTTC. It codes for CSVGTFGQTGAYEQYF.